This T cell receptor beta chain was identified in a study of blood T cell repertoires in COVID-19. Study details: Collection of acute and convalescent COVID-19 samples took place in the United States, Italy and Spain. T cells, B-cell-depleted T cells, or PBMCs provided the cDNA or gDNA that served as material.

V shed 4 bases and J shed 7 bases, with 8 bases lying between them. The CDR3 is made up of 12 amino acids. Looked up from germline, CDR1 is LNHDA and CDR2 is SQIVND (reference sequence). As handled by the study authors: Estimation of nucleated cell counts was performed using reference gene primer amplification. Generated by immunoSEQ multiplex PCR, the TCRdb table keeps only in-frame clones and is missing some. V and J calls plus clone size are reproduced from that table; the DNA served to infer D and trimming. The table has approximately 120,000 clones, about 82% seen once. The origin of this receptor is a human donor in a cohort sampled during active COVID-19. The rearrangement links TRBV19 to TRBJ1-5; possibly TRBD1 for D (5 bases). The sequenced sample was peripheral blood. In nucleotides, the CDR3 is TGTGCCAGTAGTACAAGGACACAGCCCCAGCATTTT. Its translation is CASSTRTQPQHF. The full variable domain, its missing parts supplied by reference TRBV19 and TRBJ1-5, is DGGITQSPKYLFRKEGQNVTLSCEQNLNHDAMYWYRQDPGQGLRLIYYSQIVNDFQKGDIAEGYSVSREKKESFPLTVTSAQKNPTAFYLCASSTRTQPQHFGDGTRLSIL.